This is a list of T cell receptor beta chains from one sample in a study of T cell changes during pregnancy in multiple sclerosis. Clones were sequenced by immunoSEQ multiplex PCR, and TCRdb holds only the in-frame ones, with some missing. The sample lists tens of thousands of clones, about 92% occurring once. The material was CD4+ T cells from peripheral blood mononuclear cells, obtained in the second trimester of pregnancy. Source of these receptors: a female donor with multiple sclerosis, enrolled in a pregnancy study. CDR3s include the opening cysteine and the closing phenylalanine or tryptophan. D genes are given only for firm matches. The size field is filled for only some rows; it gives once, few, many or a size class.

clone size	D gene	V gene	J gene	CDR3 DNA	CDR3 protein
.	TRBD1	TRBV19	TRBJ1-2	TGTGCCAGTAGTTTTATTGACAGGGCTTATGGCTACACCTTC	CASSFIDRAYGYTF
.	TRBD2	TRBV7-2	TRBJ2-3	TGTGCCAGCAGCTTAGCGCTGGCGGGAGGAGCAGATACGCAGTATTTT	CASSLALAGGADTQYF
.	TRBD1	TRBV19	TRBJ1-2	TGTGCCAGTAGGCTCTATTCGGGGACAGGGAACTATGGCTACACCTTC	CASRLYSGTGNYGYTF
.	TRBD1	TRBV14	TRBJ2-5	TGTGCCAGCAGCCAAGAGCTGACAGGGAGAGGCCTATCGACCCAGTACTTC	CASSQELTGRGLSTQYF
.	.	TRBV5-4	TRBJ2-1	TGTGCCAGCAACAACCCGAAAGGAGGGGAGCAGTTCTTC	CASNNPKGGEQFF
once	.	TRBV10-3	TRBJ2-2	TGTGCCATCTCGGAGCGGGCGAACACCGGGGAGCTGTTTTTT	CAISERANTGELFF
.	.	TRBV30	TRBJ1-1	TGTGCCTGGAGGGCGACACTTTACACTGAAGCTTTCTTT	CAWRATLYTEAFF
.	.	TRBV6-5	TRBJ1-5	TGTGCCAGCAGTTTTAGATTCAATCAGCCCCAGCATTTT	CASSFRFNQPQHF
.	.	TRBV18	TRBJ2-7	TGTGCCAGCTCACGGCAGGGCGTATACGAGCAGTACTTC	CASSRQGVYEQYF
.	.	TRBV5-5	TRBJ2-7	TGTGCCAGCAGCTTGGATACGGGGAGAGGCCTCTACGAGCAGTACTTC	CASSLDTGRGLYEQYF
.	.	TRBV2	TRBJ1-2	TGTGCCAGCAGCCCCCTAGGGGCCGGCACCTTC	CASSPLGAGTF
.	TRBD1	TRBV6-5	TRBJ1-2	TGTGCCAGCAGTTACTCACCGGGAGGGGGCTTTGACTACACCTTC	CASSYSPGGGFDYTF
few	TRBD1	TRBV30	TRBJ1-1	TGTGCCTGGAGTCAGTTTCGACAGGGGAGCACTGAAGCTTTCTTT	CAWSQFRQGSTEAFF
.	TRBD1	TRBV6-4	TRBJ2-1	TGTGCCAGCAGCCAAGACAGGGGAAGAACCGATGAGCAGTTCTTC	CASSQDRGRTDEQFF
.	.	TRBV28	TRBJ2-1	TGTGCCAGCAGTTTACCGTCAGAAAAACAGTTCTTC	CASSLPSEKQFF
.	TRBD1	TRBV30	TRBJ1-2	TGTGCCTGGATCTCGACAGGGAGATCTAACTATGGCTACACCTTC	CAWISTGRSNYGYTF
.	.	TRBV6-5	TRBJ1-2	TGTGCCAGCACTATGACAGGAATAGATGGCTACACCTTC	CASTMTGIDGYTF
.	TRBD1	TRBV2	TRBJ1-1	TGTGCCAGCAGTCCCCGGACAGGGTTTGCTTTCTTT	CASSPRTGFAFF
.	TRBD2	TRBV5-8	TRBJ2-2	TGTGCCAGCAGCTTGGGCAGCGGGAGTCCCACCGGGGAGCTGTTTTTT	CASSLGSGSPTGELFF
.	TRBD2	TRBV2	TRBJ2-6	TGTGCCAGCAGTATTCGGGGGGATTCTGGGGCCAACGTCCTGACTTTC	CASSIRGDSGANVLTF
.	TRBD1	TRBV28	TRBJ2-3	TGTGCCAGCAGTACCCGGACAGGTCCAGATACGCAGTATTTT	CASSTRTGPDTQYF
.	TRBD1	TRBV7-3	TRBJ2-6	TGTGCCAGCAGCTTAAGGGGACAGGGATCTACTGGGGCCAACGTCCTGACTTTC	CASSLRGQGSTGANVLTF
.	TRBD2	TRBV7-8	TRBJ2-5	TGTGCCAGCAGCCAGAGGGCTAGCGGGAGTGCAGAGACCCAGTACTTC	CASSQRASGSAETQYF
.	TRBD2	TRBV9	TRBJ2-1	TGTGCCAGCAGCCCCCGCGGCGGGAGGGCGAGGACTGAGCAGTTCTTC	CASSPRGGRARTEQFF
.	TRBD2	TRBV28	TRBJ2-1	TGTGCCAGCAGTCCTCCAGCGGGAGGGCCCCACAATGAGCAGTTCTTC	CASSPPAGGPHNEQFF
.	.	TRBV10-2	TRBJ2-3	TGCGCCAGCAGTGCCGCCGGACTAATTTTTGATACGCAGTATTTT	CASSAAGLIFDTQYF
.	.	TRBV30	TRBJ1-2	TGTGCCTGGAGTGAAGCTGGACAGAACCTGCACCGGGGCTACACCTTC	CAWSEAGQNLHRGYTF
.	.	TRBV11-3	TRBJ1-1	TGTGCCAGCAGCTTCAAAGGGGGGAACACTGAAGCTTTCTTT	CASSFKGGNTEAFF
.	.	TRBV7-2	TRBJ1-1	TGTGCCAGCAGTCGTATCGGACAGACTGAAGCTTTCTTT	CASSRIGQTEAFF
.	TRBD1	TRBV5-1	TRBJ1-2	TGCGCCAGCAGCTCCCGGGACAGTCCGAAGAACTATGGCTACACCTTC	CASSSRDSPKNYGYTF
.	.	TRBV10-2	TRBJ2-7	TGCGCCAGCAAAGGGACTCCTCGGCACTACGAGCAGTACTTC	CASKGTPRHYEQYF
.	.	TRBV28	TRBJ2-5	TGTGCCAGCAGCCGTCCCGTGGAGACCCAGTACTTC	CASSRPVETQYF